This record covers a single T cell receptor beta chain. The method was immunoSEQ multiplex PCR; TCRdb's version includes in-frame clones alone and lacks a portion of them. The profile shows 150,000 to 200,000 clones, about 82% of them singletons. V trimming: 1 base; J trimming: 7 bases; junction bases outside the gene matches: 5. Germline V gene sequence: CDR1 MDHEN, CDR2 SYDVKM. This CDR3 has 15 amino acids. The data derive from a study of cytomegalovirus exposure and HLA in healthy donors. Whole-study context: The 130 or so validation repertoires, a later analysis reported, used the same platform as the approximately 670 first-cohort repertoires.

The rearrangement uses TRBV28 and TRBJ2-1; 9 nucleotides agree with TRBD2. The receptor was isolated from a man under 40 in good health and CMV-seropositive. Source material: PBMCs. CDR3 bases: TGTGCCAGCAGTTTATTTGCGGGGGGGCGGAATGAGCAGTTCTTC. This sequence encodes CASSLFAGGRNEQFF.